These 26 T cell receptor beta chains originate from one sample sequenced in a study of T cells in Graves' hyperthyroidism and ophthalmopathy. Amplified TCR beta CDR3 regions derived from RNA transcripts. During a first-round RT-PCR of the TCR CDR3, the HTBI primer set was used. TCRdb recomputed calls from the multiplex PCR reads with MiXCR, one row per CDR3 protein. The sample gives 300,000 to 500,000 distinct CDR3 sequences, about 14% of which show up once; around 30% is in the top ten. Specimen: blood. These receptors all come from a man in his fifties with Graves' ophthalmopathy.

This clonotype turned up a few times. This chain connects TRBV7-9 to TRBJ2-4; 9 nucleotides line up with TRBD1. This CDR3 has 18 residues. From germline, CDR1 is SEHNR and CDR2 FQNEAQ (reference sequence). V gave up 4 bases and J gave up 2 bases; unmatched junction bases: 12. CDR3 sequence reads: CASSSGRGQGITKNIQYF. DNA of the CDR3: TGTGCCAGCAGCTCCGGAAGGGGACAGGGTATAACCAAAAACATTCAGTACTTC.

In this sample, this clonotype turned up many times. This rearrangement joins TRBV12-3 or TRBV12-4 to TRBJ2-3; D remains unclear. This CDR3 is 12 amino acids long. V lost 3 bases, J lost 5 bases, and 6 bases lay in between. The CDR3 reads CASSFSQDTQYF. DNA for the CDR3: TGTGCCAGCAGTTTTTCCCAAGATACGCAGTATTTT.

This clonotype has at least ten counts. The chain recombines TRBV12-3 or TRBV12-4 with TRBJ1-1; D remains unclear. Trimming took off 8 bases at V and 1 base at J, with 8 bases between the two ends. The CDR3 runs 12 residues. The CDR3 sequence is CASVRPNTEAFF. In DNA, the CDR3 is TGTGCCAGCGTACGGCCGAACACTGAAGCTTTCTTT.

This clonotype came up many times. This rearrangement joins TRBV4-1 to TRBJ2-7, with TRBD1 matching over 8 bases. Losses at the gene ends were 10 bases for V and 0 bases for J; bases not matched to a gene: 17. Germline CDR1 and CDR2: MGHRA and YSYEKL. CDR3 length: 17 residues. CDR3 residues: CATGPISRDRSSYEQYF. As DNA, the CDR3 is TGCGCCACCGGACCAATAAGCCGGGACAGGAGCTCCTACGAGCAGTACTTC.

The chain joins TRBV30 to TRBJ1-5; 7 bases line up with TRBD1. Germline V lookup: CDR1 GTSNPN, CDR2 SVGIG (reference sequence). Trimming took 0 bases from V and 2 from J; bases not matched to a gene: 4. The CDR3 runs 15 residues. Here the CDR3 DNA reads TGTGCCTGGAGTGTCGGGGACAGCCGCAATCAGCCCCAGCATTTT. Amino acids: CAWSVGDSRNQPQHF.

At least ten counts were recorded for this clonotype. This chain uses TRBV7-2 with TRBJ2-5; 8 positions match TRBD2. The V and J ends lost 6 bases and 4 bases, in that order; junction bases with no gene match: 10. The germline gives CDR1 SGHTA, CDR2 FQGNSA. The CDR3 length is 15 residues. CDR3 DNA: TGTGCCAGCAGTCAGGCGGGAGGCCGGCGAGAGACCCAGTACTTC. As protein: CASSQAGGRRETQYF. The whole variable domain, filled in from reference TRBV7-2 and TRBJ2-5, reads GAGVSQSPSNKVTEKGKDVELRCDPISGHTALYWYRQSLGQGLEFLIYFQGNSAPDKSGLPSDRFSAERTGGSVSTLTIQRTQQEDSAVYLCASSQAGGRRETQYFGPGTRLLVL.

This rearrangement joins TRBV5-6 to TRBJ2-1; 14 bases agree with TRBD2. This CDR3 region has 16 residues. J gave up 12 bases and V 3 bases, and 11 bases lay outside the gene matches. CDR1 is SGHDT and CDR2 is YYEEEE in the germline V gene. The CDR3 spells CASSWKRGTSGRLQFF. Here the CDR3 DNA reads TGTGCCAGCAGCTGGAAAAGGGGGACTAGCGGGAGATTGCAGTTCTTC. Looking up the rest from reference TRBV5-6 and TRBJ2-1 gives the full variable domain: DAGVTQSPTHLIKTRGQQVTLRCSPKSGHDTVSWYQQALGQGPQFIFQYYEEEERQRGNFPDRFSGHQFPNYSSELNVNALLLGDSALYLCASSWKRGTSGRLQFFGPGTRLTVL.

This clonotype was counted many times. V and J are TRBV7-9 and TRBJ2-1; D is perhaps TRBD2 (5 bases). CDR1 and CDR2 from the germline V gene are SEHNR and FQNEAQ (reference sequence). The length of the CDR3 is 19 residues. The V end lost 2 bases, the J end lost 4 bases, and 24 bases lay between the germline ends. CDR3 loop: CASSLYSGQQFSGYNEQFF. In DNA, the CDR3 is TGTGCCAGCAGCTTATATAGTGGGCAGCAGTTCTCGGGATACAATGAGCAGTTCTTC. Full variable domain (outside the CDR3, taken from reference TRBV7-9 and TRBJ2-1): DTGVSQNPRHKITKRGQNVTFRCDPISEHNRLYWYRQTLGQGPEFLTYFQNEAQLEKSRLLSDRFSAERPKGSFSTLEIQRTEQGDSAMYLCASSLYSGQQFSGYNEQFFGPGTRLTVL.

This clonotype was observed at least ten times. The CDR3 DNA is TGTGCCACCAGCCGTGGAGGGTTTGAGCAGTTCTTC. Amino acids: CATSRGGFEQFF. The rearrangement joins TRBV24-1 to TRBJ2-1; a possible D gene is TRBD2 (6 bases). Trimming cost V 7 bases and J 9 bases, with 12 bases left between them. The CDR3 is made up of 12 amino acids. The germline CDR1 and CDR2 sequences are KGHDR and SFDVKD.

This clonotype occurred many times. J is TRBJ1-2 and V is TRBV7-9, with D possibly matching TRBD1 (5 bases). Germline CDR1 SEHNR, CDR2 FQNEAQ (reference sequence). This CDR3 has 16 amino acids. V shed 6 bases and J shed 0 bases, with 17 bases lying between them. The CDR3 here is CASSSGQFKANYGYTF. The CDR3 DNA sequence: TGTGCCAGCAGTTCAGGGCAGTTCAAAGCTAACTATGGCTACACCTTC.

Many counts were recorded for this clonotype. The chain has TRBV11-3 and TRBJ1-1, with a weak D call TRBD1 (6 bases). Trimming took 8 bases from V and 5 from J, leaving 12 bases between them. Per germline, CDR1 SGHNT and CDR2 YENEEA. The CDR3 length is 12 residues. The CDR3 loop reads CASGGRGTEAFF. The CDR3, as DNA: TGTGCCAGCGGCGGTAGGGGGACTGAAGCTTTCTTT.

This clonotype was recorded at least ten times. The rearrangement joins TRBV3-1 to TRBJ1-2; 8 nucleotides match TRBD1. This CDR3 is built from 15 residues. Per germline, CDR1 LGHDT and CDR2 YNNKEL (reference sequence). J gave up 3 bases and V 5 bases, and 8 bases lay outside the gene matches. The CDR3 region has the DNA TGTGCCAGCAGCGCCCGCCCGGGACAGGACTATGGCTACACCTTC. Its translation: CASSARPGQDYGYTF.

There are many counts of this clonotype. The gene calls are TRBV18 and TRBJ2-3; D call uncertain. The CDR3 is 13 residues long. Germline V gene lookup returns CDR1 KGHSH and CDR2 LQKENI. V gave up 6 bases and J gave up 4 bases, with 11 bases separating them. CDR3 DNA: TGTGCCAGCTCCCCCGGAGTCCCAGATACGCAGTATTTT. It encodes CASSPGVPDTQYF.

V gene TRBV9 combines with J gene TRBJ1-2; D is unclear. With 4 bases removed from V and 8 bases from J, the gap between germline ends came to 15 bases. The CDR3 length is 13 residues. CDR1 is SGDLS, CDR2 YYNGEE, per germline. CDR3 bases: TGTGCCAGCAGCCCCCAGCCCCCGAGCGGCTACACCTTC. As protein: CASSPQPPSGYTF. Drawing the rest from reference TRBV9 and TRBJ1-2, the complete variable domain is DSGVTQTPKHLITATGQRVTLRCSPRSGDLSVYWYQQSLDQGLQFLIQYYNGEERAKGNILERFSAQQFPDLHSELNLSSLELGDSALYFCASSPQPPSGYTFGSGTRLTVV.

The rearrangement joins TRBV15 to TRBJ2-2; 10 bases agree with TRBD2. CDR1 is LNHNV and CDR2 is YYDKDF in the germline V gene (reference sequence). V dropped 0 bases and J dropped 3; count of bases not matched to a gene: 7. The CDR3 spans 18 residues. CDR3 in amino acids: CATSRESVAGGYTGELFF. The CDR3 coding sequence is TGTGCCACCAGCAGAGAGAGTGTAGCGGGGGGATACACCGGGGAGCTGTTTTTT.

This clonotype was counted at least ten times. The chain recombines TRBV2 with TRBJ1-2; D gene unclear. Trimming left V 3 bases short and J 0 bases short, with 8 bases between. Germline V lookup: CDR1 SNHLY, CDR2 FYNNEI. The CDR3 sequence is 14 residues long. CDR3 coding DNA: TGTGCCAGCAGTGAGATCGTGACTAACTATGGCTACACCTTC. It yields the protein CASSEIVTNYGYTF.

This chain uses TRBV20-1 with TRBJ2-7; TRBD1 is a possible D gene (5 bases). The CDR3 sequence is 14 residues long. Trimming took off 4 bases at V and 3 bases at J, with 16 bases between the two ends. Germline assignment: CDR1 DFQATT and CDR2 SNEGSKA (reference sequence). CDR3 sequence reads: CSAIRVLDDYEQYF. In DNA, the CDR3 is TGCAGTGCTATCAGGGTTCTTGATGACTACGAGCAGTACTTC.

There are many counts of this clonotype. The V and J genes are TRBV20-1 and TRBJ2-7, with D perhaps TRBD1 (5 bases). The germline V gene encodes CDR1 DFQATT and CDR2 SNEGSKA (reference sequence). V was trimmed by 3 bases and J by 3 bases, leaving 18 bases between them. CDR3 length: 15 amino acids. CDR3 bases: TGCAGTGCTAGTACAGGTACCTCATCAAACTACGAGCAGTACTTC. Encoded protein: CSASTGTSSNYEQYF.

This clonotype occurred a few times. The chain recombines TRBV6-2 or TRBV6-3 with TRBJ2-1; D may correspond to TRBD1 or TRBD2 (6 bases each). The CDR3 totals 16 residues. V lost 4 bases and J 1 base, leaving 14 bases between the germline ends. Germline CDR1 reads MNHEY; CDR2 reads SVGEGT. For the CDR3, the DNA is TGTGCCAGCAGTTTGGTTACAGGGAGGTCCTACAATGAGCAGTTCTTC. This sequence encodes CASSLVTGRSYNEQFF.

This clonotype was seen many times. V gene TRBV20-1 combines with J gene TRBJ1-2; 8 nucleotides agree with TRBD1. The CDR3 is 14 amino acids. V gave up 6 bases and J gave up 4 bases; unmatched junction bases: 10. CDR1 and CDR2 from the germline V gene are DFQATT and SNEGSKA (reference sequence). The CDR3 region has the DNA TGCAGTGCCCCCCGGACAGGGTCGGGCTATGGCTACACCTTC. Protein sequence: CSAPRTGSGYGYTF.

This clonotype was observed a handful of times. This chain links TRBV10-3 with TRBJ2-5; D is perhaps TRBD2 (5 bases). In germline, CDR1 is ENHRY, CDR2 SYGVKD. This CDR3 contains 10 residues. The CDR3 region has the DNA TGTGCGGCGGGTTCTGAGACCCAGTACTTC. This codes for CAAGSETQYF.

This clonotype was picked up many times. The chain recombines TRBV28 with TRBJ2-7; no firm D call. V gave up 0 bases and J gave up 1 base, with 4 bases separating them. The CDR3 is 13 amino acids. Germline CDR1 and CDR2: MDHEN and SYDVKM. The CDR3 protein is CASSLWLSYEQYF. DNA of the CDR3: TGTGCCAGCAGTTTATGGCTGTCCTACGAGCAGTACTTC.

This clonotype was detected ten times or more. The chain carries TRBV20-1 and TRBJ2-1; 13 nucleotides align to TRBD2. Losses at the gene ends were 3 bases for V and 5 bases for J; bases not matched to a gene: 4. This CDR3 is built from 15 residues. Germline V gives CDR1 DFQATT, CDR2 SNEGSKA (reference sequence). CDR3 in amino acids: CSARTSGRTDNEQFF. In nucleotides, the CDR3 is TGCAGTGCTAGGACTAGCGGGAGGACGGACAATGAGCAGTTCTTC.

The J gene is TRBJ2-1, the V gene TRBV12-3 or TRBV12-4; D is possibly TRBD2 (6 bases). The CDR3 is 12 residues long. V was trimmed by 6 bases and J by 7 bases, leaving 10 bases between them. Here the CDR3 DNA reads TGTGCCAGCAGACTAGCAGTAAATGAGCAGTTCTTC. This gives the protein CASRLAVNEQFF.

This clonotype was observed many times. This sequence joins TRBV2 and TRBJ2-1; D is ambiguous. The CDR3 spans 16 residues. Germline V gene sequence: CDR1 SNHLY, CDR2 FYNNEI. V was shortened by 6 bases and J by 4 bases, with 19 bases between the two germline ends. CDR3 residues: CASRDDEAVLYNEQFF. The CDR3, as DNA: TGTGCCAGCAGGGACGATGAGGCGGTCCTGTACAATGAGCAGTTCTTC.

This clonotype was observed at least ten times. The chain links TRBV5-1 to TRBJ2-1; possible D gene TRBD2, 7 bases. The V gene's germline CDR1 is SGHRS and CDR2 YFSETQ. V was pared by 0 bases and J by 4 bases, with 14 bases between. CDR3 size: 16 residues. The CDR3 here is CASSLATRGGYNEQFF. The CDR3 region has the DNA TGCGCCAGCAGCTTGGCCACTAGGGGGGGGTACAATGAGCAGTTCTTC. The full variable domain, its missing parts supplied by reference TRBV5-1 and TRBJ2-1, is KAGVTQTPRYLIKTRGQQVTLSCSPISGHRSVSWYQQTPGQGLQFLFEYFSETQRNKGNFPGRFSGRQFSNSRSEMNVSTLELGDSALYLCASSLATRGGYNEQFFGPGTRLTVL.